Presented here are 9 T cell receptor beta chains from one specimen sequenced in a study of blood T cell repertoires in COVID-19. Libraries were prepared by immunoSEQ multiplex PCR; TCRdb keeps only in-frame clonotypes and omits some of them. The table has 85,000 to 120,000 clones, almost 80% seen once. What was sequenced was peripheral blood. These receptors were obtained from a man in his sixties with active or convalescent COVID-19.

V and J are TRBV11-2 and TRBJ2-1; tentatively, D is TRBD2 (6 bases). This CDR3 contains 11 residues. Deletions cut 2 bases from V and 12 bases from J, with 8 bases between. In germline, CDR1 is SGHAT, CDR2 FQNNGV. CDR3 sequence: CASSLWGGQFF. CDR3 nucleotides: TGTGCCAGCAGCTTATGGGGAGGGCAGTTCTTC.

The chain employs TRBV5-4 and TRBJ2-5; D is unclear. The CDR3 is 14 residues long. Trimming pared 4 bases from V and 2 bases from J, leaving 12 bases between. CDR1 and CDR2 from the germline V gene are SGHNT and YYREEE (reference sequence). CDR3 protein: CASSPSKTQETQYF. CDR3 coding DNA: TGTGCCAGCAGCCCCTCTAAGACTCAAGAGACCCAGTACTTC.

The chain employs TRBV6-4 and TRBJ2-1, with D unresolved. Germline loops: CDR1 MRHNA, CDR2 SNTAGT. Trimming cost V 4 bases and J 1 base, with 14 bases left between them. CDR3 length: 16 residues. Here the CDR3 reads CASSVLPRYSYNEQFF. CDR3 bases: TGTGCCAGCAGTGTCCTCCCCAGATATTCCTACAATGAGCAGTTCTTC.

This sequence joins TRBV6-5 and TRBJ2-7, with D possibly matching TRBD1 (6 bases). The CDR3 totals 15 residues. The germline CDR1 and CDR2 sequences are MNHEY and SVGAGI. Trimming cost V 6 bases and J 0 bases, with 15 bases left between them. The CDR3 nucleotides read TGTGCCAGCAGCCCCAGGGGTCCGAGCTCCTACGAGCAGTACGTC. This sequence encodes CASSPRGPSSYEQYV.

V usage is TRBV28 and J usage is TRBJ1-4; no clear D. V gave up 5 bases and J gave up 9 bases, with 13 bases separating them. This CDR3 is built from 13 residues. Germline values: CDR1 MDHEN, CDR2 SYDVKM. Written as DNA, the CDR3 is TGTGCCAGCAGTCCCTCCGGGGTGCAAAAACTGTTTTTT. Translated, it gives CASSPSGVQKLFF.

The sample holds one count of this clone. The chain joins TRBV28 to TRBJ2-1, with 10 nucleotides matching TRBD1. Unmatched junction bases numbered 7, after V lost 5 bases and J lost 9 bases. The CDR3 covers 14 residues. Germline CDR1 MDHEN, CDR2 SYDVKM. CDR3 residues: CASSPYDRGPEQFF. CDR3 bases: TGTGCCAGCAGTCCCTACGACAGGGGGCCTGAGCAGTTCTTC.

In regard to this clone: Other DNA variants within this sample encode the same CDR3. The J gene is TRBJ2-3, the V gene TRBV30, with D possibly matching TRBD2 (5 bases). The V gene's germline CDR1 is GTSNPN and CDR2 SVGIG (reference sequence). V gave up 2 bases and J gave up 5 bases, with 11 bases separating them. The CDR3 consists of 13 residues. DNA for the CDR3: TGTGCCTGGAGTCTGGGAGTGGGAGATACGCAGTATTTT. It yields the protein CAWSLGVGDTQYF.

This chain joins TRBV2 and TRBJ1-4; 9 bases fit TRBD1. With 5 bases clipped from V and 7 bases from J, the junction kept 11 bases outside the gene matches. Germline V lookup: CDR1 SNHLY, CDR2 FYNNEI. The CDR3 is 16 residues long. The CDR3 loop reads CASSLQGARGGEKLFF. In DNA form, the CDR3 reads TGTGCCAGCAGTTTACAGGGGGCGCGAGGAGGTGAAAAACTGTTTTTT.

The V call is TRBV2, the J call TRBJ2-5, with D possibly matching TRBD2 (6 bases). The ends were cut back, 6 bases at V and 5 bases at J, with 22 bases in the middle. The CDR3 is 16 amino acids. Germline assignment: CDR1 SNHLY and CDR2 FYNNEI. The CDR3 region is CASRDRDLIPRETQYF. CDR3 nucleotides: TGTGCCAGCAGAGACCGGGACTTGATCCCAAGGGAGACCCAGTACTTC.